One and the same sample provided the 22 T cell receptor beta chains below, sequenced in a study of radiotherapy plus CTLA-4 blockade in lung cancer. TCRdb keeps only in-frame clones here, not all; method: immunoSEQ multiplex PCR. The sample carries about 85,000 clones, 75% to 90% recorded once. The sequenced sample was peripheral blood, obtained from a patient treated with radiotherapy plus ipilimumab. The receptors were gathered from a human donor with non-small cell lung cancer who had a partial response to radiotherapy plus ipilimumab.

The rearrangement links TRBV5-1 to TRBJ2-1, with D possibly being TRBD2 (7 bases). The CDR3 is 11 amino acids. The germline CDR1 and CDR2 sequences are SGHRS and YFSETQ. V lost 3 bases and J 12 bases, leaving 10 bases between the germline ends. This CDR3 reads CASSWGGAQFF. The CDR3 coding sequence is TGCGCCAGCAGCTGGGGGGGGGCGCAGTTCTTC. The full variable domain, with the rest looked up from reference TRBV5-1 and TRBJ2-1, is KAGVTQTPRYLIKTRGQQVTLSCSPISGHRSVSWYQQTPGQGLQFLFEYFSETQRNKGNFPGRFSGRQFSNSRSEMNVSTLELGDSALYLCASSWGGAQFFGPGTRLTVL.

The chain uses TRBV4-2 and TRBJ1-4; D is perhaps TRBD1 (6 bases). The CDR3 is 15 amino acids. V gave up 0 bases and J gave up 5 bases, with 10 bases separating them. Germline-derived CDR1 and CDR2 are LGHNA and YNFKEQ. The CDR3 DNA reads TGTGCCAGCAGCCAAGACAGGGGATCGAATGAAAAACTGTTTTTT. Amino acids: CASSQDRGSNEKLFF.

This rearrangement joins TRBV29-1 to TRBJ1-2; weak D call: TRBD1 (5 bases). The germline CDR1 and CDR2 sequences are SQVTM and ANQGSEA. Trimming took off 7 bases at V and 5 bases at J, with 11 bases between the two ends. The CDR3 consists of 11 residues. For the CDR3, the DNA is TGCAGCGCCCGGGGACTTTATGGCTACACCTTC. As protein: CSARGLYGYTF.

This clone was counted a few times. CDR3 region: CASTRTGSMTTNEKLFF. The DNA of the CDR3 is TGTGCCAGTACCCGGACAGGGAGTATGACAACTAATGAAAAACTGTTTTTT. V is TRBV19 and J is TRBJ1-4, with 8 bases aligning to TRBD1. The junction had 10 bases not matched to a gene; V was cut back by 7 bases and J by 0 bases. Germline CDR1 is LNHDA and CDR2 is SQIVND (reference sequence). The CDR3 runs to 17 residues.

The CDR3 here is CASSPRGSRSPKGNTIYF. The CDR3 region has the DNA TGTGCCAGCAGCCCCCGTGGGAGCCGCAGCCCCAAAGGAAACACCATATATTTT. The chain has TRBV7-9 and TRBJ1-3; no clear D gene. V lost 5 bases and J 4 bases, leaving 24 bases between the germline ends. This CDR3 has 18 residues. Germline V gene sequence: CDR1 SEHNR, CDR2 FQNEAQ (reference sequence).

The gene calls are TRBV23-1 and TRBJ2-2; D may be TRBD2 (6 bases). TRBV23-1 is assigned to the ORF class and has an uncertain function. The V and J ends lost 3 bases and 0 bases respectively, with 11 bases between them. The CDR3 sequence is 16 residues long. The CDR3 coding sequence is TGCGCCAGCAGTCACGCGGGATTCGCGAACACCGGGGAGCTGTTTTTT. Protein product: CASSHAGFANTGELFF.

The rearrangement uses TRBV19 and TRBJ2-3; perhaps TRBD2 as D (5 bases). V dropped 5 bases and J dropped 0 bases, with 15 bases sitting between them. This CDR3 region has 16 residues. Germline CDR1 is LNHDA and CDR2 is SQIVND (reference sequence). The CDR3 DNA follows: TGTGCCAGTAGTCTTGCCCGGCGGGTCAGCACAGATACGCAGTATTTT. As protein: CASSLARRVSTDTQYF.

Only a few counts were recorded for this clone. This sequence joins TRBV19 and TRBJ1-3; TRBD1 is a possible D gene (5 bases). V was shortened by 7 bases and J by 0 bases, with 13 bases between the two germline ends. Germline loops: CDR1 LNHDA, CDR2 SQIVND (reference sequence). The length of the CDR3 is 15 residues. The CDR3 here is CASTPQDVSGNTIYF. For the CDR3, the DNA is TGTGCCAGTACCCCACAGGACGTCTCTGGAAACACCATATATTTT.

The CDR3: CAWSGDREEQLFF. The DNA for the CDR3 is TGTGCCTGGAGTGGGGACAGGGAGGAACAACTGTTTTTT. The rearrangement uses TRBV30 and TRBJ1-4; TRBD1 matches at 9 bases. Germline assignment: CDR1 GTSNPN and CDR2 SVGIG (reference sequence). The CDR3 is 13 amino acids. V lost 1 base and J lost 12; bases outside the gene matches: 6.

The V and J genes are TRBV7-9 and TRBJ1-1, with D tentatively TRBD1 (6 bases). This CDR3 contains 15 residues. CDR1 and CDR2 (germline): SEHNR, FQNEAQ (reference sequence). Trimming cost V 4 bases and J 1 base, with 13 bases left between them. The CDR3 loop is CASSSTGQRNTEAFF. CDR3 bases: TGTGCCAGCAGCTCCACCGGACAGAGGAACACTGAAGCTTTCTTT.

This chain links TRBV19 with TRBJ2-1, with D tentatively TRBD2 (5 bases). The CDR3 totals 14 residues. Trimming stripped 5 bases from V and 3 bases from J, with 11 bases between. Per germline, CDR1 LNHDA and CDR2 SQIVND (reference sequence). CDR3 DNA sequence: TGTGCCAGTAGTGTGGGCGGGTACTACAATGAGCAGTTCTTC. It encodes CASSVGGYYNEQFF.

This clone was picked up a small number of times. The chain recombines TRBV30 with TRBJ2-7, with 10 bases that match TRBD1. CDR1 and CDR2 from the germline V gene are GTSNPN and SVGIG (reference sequence). The CDR3 extends over 16 amino acids. Germline trimming cut 3 bases from V and 3 bases from J; bases unmatched to any gene: 11. DNA of the CDR3: TGTGCCTGGAGCACCGAGGGGACAGGGGCCATCTACGAGCAGTACTTC. Translated, it gives CAWSTEGTGAIYEQYF.

The chain employs TRBV5-4 and TRBJ1-2; 8 bases agree with TRBD1. Per germline, CDR1 SGHNT and CDR2 YYREEE (reference sequence). After removal of 4 bases from V and 7 bases from J, the junction contained 6 bases not matched to a gene. The length of the CDR3 is 13 residues. CDR3 sequence (DNA): TGTGCCAGCAGCACCCTAGGACAGGGTGGCTACACCTTC. It is translated as CASSTLGQGGYTF.

The CDR3 sequence: CASSEPGQDGAFF. The DNA of the CDR3 is TGCGCCAGCAGCGAACCGGGACAGGACGGAGCTTTCTTT. The rearrangement links TRBV5-1 to TRBJ1-1, with 8 bases aligning to TRBD1. J lost 10 bases, V lost 4 bases, and 9 bases had no gene match. From germline, CDR1 is SGHRS and CDR2 YFSETQ. This CDR3 has 13 amino acids. The variable domain in full, completed from reference TRBV5-1 and TRBJ1-1, reads KAGVTQTPRYLIKTRGQQVTLSCSPISGHRSVSWYQQTPGQGLQFLFEYFSETQRNKGNFPGRFSGRQFSNSRSEMNVSTLELGDSALYLCASSEPGQDGAFFGQGTRLTVV.

This clone appeared a single time. The V gene is TRBV18, the J gene TRBJ2-7, with D unclear. From germline, CDR1 is KGHSH and CDR2 LQKENI. This CDR3 is built from 11 residues. V was clipped by 6 bases and J by 5 bases, with 8 bases between them. The CDR3 region is CASSRQDEQYF. CDR3 bases: TGTGCCAGCTCCCGCCAGGACGAGCAGTACTTC.

The chain carries TRBV11-2 and TRBJ2-7; 9 bases are a match to TRBD1. V lost 6 bases and J lost 2; bases outside the gene matches: 8. CDR1 and CDR2 (germline): SGHAT, FQNNGV. The CDR3 has 15 amino acids. CDR3 nucleotide sequence: TGTGCCAGCAGTTTTCCGGGACAGGGAGCCTACGAGCAGTACTTC. It encodes CASSFPGQGAYEQYF.

The genes are TRBV5-1 and TRBJ1-1, with D unclear. Germline CDR1 is SGHRS and CDR2 is YFSETQ. The germline V and J ends were trimmed by 0 bases and 1 base, with 10 bases remaining between them. The CDR3 covers 15 residues. CDR3 residues: CASSLGDYSNTEAFF. The CDR3 DNA follows: TGCGCCAGCAGCTTGGGTGATTACTCGAACACTGAAGCTTTCTTT.

V gene TRBV30 combines with J gene TRBJ2-3; perhaps TRBD2 as D (5 bases). The germline CDR1 and CDR2 sequences are GTSNPN and SVGIG (reference sequence). The CDR3 is 17 residues long. V was shortened by 1 base and J by 0 bases, with 17 bases between the two germline ends. In nucleotides, the CDR3 is TGTGCCTGGAGTGCCCGGAGGAGCGCGTATAGCACAGATACGCAGTATTTT. Its translation is CAWSARRSAYSTDTQYF.

This rearrangement joins TRBV19 to TRBJ2-2; the D is unclear. The germline V gene has CDR1 LNHDA and CDR2 SQIVND (reference sequence). V lost 6 bases, J lost 0 bases, and 8 bases lay in between. CDR3 length: 14 amino acids. Written as DNA, the CDR3 is TGTGCCAGTAGGTCTCTAGCGAACACCGGGGAGCTGTTTTTT. Translation: CASRSLANTGELFF.

V and J are TRBV28 and TRBJ1-1; D is undetermined. CDR1 is MDHEN and CDR2 is SYDVKM in the germline V gene. V was trimmed by 1 base and J by 1 base, leaving 19 bases between them. The CDR3 sequence is 18 residues long. Here the CDR3 reads CASSLSRRKRVSNTEAFF. The DNA of the CDR3 is TGTGCCAGCAGTTTATCTCGGCGGAAACGAGTTTCGAACACTGAAGCTTTCTTT.

V and J are TRBV28 and TRBJ2-5; the match to TRBD2 covers 11 bases. This CDR3 has 14 residues. Germline CDR1 MDHEN, CDR2 SYDVKM. Trimming cost V 6 bases and J 5 bases; bases outside gene matches: 5. CDR3 DNA sequence: TGTGCCAGCAGCACTAGCGGGAGAGGGGAGACCCAGTACTTC. This sequence encodes CASSTSGRGETQYF.

The rearrangement uses TRBV15 and TRBJ1-4, with D perhaps matching TRBD1 (5 bases). The ends were cut back, 5 bases at V and 8 bases at J, with 21 bases in the middle. The CDR3 is 16 residues long. Germline-derived CDR1 and CDR2 are LNHNV and YYDKDF (reference sequence). This CDR3 is CATSAQTAGGNEKLFF. CDR3 nucleotides: TGTGCCACCAGCGCCCAGACCGCCGGGGGGAACGAAAAACTGTTTTTT.